The rows below give T cell receptor beta chains drawn from one sample of a study of T cell responses to AZD1222 COVID-19 vaccine. Data came from immunoSEQ multiplex PCR; TCRdb stores just in-frame clones and leaves some out. The data hold 120,000 to 150,000 clones, with 88% observed a single time. Sequencing used peripheral blood, obtained on day 0 of AZD1222 vaccination. The receptor source for this set is an adult in good health. CDR3s include the opening cysteine and the closing phenylalanine or tryptophan. The order of the fields is CDR3 protein, CDR3 DNA, V gene, D gene, J gene. The D gene is left open where the match is weak.

cdr3_aa: CASSQLTSGRGETQYF; cdr3_nt: TGTGCCAGCAGTCAACTGACTAGCGGGCGAGGGGAGACCCAGTACTTC; v_call: TRBV25-1; d_call: TRBD2; j_call: TRBJ2-5
cdr3_aa: CASRDQGVGELFF; cdr3_nt: TGTGCCAGCAGGGATCAGGGGGTCGGGGAGCTGTTTTTT; v_call: TRBV2; d_call: TRBD1; j_call: TRBJ2-2
cdr3_aa: CASSSTGVLGAYEQYF; cdr3_nt: TGTGCCAGCAGCTCCACCGGGGTGTTAGGGGCCTACGAGCAGTACTTC; v_call: TRBV5-8; d_call: -; j_call: TRBJ2-7
cdr3_aa: CASSQLGQPAGGYTF; cdr3_nt: TGCGCCAGCAGTCAGCTGGGACAGCCCGCCGGTGGCTACACCTTC; v_call: TRBV23-1; d_call: TRBD1; j_call: TRBJ1-2
cdr3_aa: CASNPDRSQPQHF; cdr3_nt: TGTGCCAGCAACCCCGACAGAAGCCAGCCCCAGCATTTT; v_call: TRBV11-2; d_call: -; j_call: TRBJ1-5
cdr3_aa: CASSRTGFNYGYTF; cdr3_nt: TGTGCCAGTTCACGGACAGGTTTCAACTATGGCTACACCTTC; v_call: TRBV27; d_call: TRBD1; j_call: TRBJ1-2
cdr3_aa: CSVEVGAGNTIYF; cdr3_nt: TGCAGCGTTGAAGTGGGGGCTGGAAACACCATATATTTT; v_call: TRBV29-1; d_call: -; j_call: TRBJ1-3
cdr3_aa: CASSAKDPTEAFF; cdr3_nt: TGTGCCAGCAGCGCGAAGGATCCTACTGAAGCTTTCTTT; v_call: TRBV9; d_call: -; j_call: TRBJ1-1
cdr3_aa: CAIRKQGGETQYF; cdr3_nt: TGTGCCATCAGGAAACAGGGGGGAGAGACCCAGTACTTC; v_call: TRBV10-3; d_call: TRBD1; j_call: TRBJ2-5
cdr3_aa: CASSATSYGYTF; cdr3_nt: TGTGCCAGCAGCGCTACTTCCTATGGCTACACCTTC; v_call: TRBV9; d_call: -; j_call: TRBJ1-2
cdr3_aa: CASSRVVGENTEAFF; cdr3_nt: TGTGCCAGCTCTCGGGTAGTAGGGGAGAACACTGAAGCTTTCTTT; v_call: TRBV18; d_call: -; j_call: TRBJ1-1
cdr3_aa: CASSHSALRGPRMNTEAFF; cdr3_nt: TGCGCCAGCAGCCATAGCGCGCTCAGGGGGCCGAGGATGAACACTGAAGCTTTCTTT; v_call: TRBV4-1; d_call: TRBD1; j_call: TRBJ1-1
cdr3_aa: CATSGRRDTNNEQFF; cdr3_nt: TGTGCCACCAGCGGCCGCCGGGACACGAACAATGAGCAGTTCTTC; v_call: TRBV15; d_call: -; j_call: TRBJ2-1